A single sample gave rise to the 32 T cell receptor beta chains below, sequenced in a study of control samples from healthy donors and cancer patients. TCRdb's table, derived via immunoSEQ multiplex PCR, lists solely in-frame clones and lacks some. The table records 150,000 or so clones, over 85% of them present only once. Sequenced material: blood. The receptor source for this set is a woman in her sixties or seventies in good health.

The CDR3 bases are TGTGCCTGGAGCCCTCCGGACCTACCTCACTATTTT. It yields the protein CAWSPPDLPHYF. The chain has TRBV30 and TRBJ1-3; D remains ambiguous. There are 12 residues in the CDR3. Germline V gives CDR1 GTSNPN, CDR2 SVGIG (reference sequence). The V end lost 3 bases, the J end lost 16 bases, and 19 bases lay between the germline ends.

This sequence joins TRBV18 and TRBJ1-1; 8 positions match TRBD1. CDR1 is KGHSH, CDR2 LQKENI, per germline. The CDR3 totals 15 residues. J lost 1 base, V lost 3 bases, and 4 bases had no gene match. The CDR3, as DNA: TGTGCCAGCTCACCCCGGACAGGGCAGAACACTGAAGCTTTCTTT. Amino acid sequence: CASSPRTGQNTEAFF.

CDR3: CASNLAGGKYNEQFF. The CDR3 DNA reads TGTGCCAGCAATTTGGCGGGGGGGAAATACAATGAGCAGTTCTTC. The chain employs TRBV2 and TRBJ2-1, with 9 positions matching TRBD2. In germline, CDR1 is SNHLY, CDR2 FYNNEI. The V gene end was trimmed by 7 bases and the J gene end by 4 bases; junction bases not matched to a gene: 8. The CDR3 contains 15 residues.

This chain joins TRBV13 and TRBJ1-4, with D unresolved. Germline loops: CDR1 PRHDT, CDR2 FYEKMQ (reference sequence). The CDR3 runs 16 residues. Trimming pared 5 bases from V and 8 bases from J, leaving 21 bases between. DNA of the CDR3: TGTGCCAGCAGCCCCAAAGCGAGTGCAGGTCGGGAAAAACTGTTTTTT. Its translation: CASSPKASAGREKLFF.

This rearrangement joins TRBV19 to TRBJ1-1; tentatively, D is TRBD1 (5 bases). V gave up 6 bases and J gave up 5 bases, with 19 bases separating them. The CDR3 has 15 amino acids. Germline V lookup: CDR1 LNHDA, CDR2 SQIVND (reference sequence). CDR3 loop: CASSPTKTVRTEAFF. The CDR3 DNA reads as TGTGCCAGTAGCCCGACCAAGACAGTACGGACTGAAGCTTTCTTT. The complete variable domain, with remaining parts taken from reference TRBV19 and TRBJ1-1, reads DGGITQSPKYLFRKEGQNVTLSCEQNLNHDAMYWYRQDPGQGLRLIYYSQIVNDFQKGDIAEGYSVSREKKESFPLTVTSAQKNPTAFYLCASSPTKTVRTEAFFGQGTRLTVV.

V is TRBV30 and J is TRBJ1-3; D perhaps matches TRBD1 (5 bases). CDR1 and CDR2 from the germline V gene are GTSNPN and SVGIG (reference sequence). Trimming stripped 1 base from V and 4 bases from J, with 8 bases between. CDR3 length: 13 residues. The CDR3 sequence: CAWSGGSGNTIYF. CDR3 sequence (DNA): TGTGCCTGGAGTGGGGGGTCGGGAAACACCATATATTTT.

The sample holds one count of this clone. In nucleotides, the CDR3 is TGCGCCAGTACTGATGGACCCGGGGAAATGGTGGATACGCAGTATTTT. This codes for CASTDGPGEMVDTQYF. This chain connects TRBV5-1 to TRBJ2-3, with a weak D call TRBD2 (5 bases). Per the germline V gene, CDR1 is SGHRS and CDR2 is YFSETQ. Trimming removed 8 bases at V and 6 bases at J, with 25 bases between. The CDR3 totals 16 residues.

J is TRBJ2-7 and V is TRBV5-1; 11 bases agree with TRBD2. CDR1 is SGHRS and CDR2 is YFSETQ in the germline V gene. This CDR3 region has 15 residues. The V and J ends lost 5 bases and 5 bases, in that order; junction bases with no gene match: 9. The CDR3, as DNA: TGCGCCAGCAGTCAAACCGGGACTAGCGGCCACGAGCAGTACTTC. It yields the protein CASSQTGTSGHEQYF.

This clone has a single count. The chain combines TRBV21-1 with TRBJ1-5; the table's D call, TRBD1, has no DNA check behind it. TRBV21-1 is annotated as a pseudogene. CDR3 size: 15 residues. CDR3 residues: CASSTDRSSNQPQHF. The DNA for the CDR3 is TGTGCCAGCAGCACCGACAGGTCTAGCAATCAGCCCCAGCATTTT.

This rearrangement joins TRBV14 to TRBJ2-3; possibly TRBD1 for D (6 bases). The CDR3 sequence is 16 residues long. From germline, CDR1 is SGHDN and CDR2 FVKESK. Trimming shortened V by 3 bases and J by 1 base, and 14 bases separated the two germline ends. The CDR3 DNA reads TGTGCCAGCAGCCACCCAGGGGTGTCTGGCACAGATACGCAGTATTTT. Its protein is CASSHPGVSGTDTQYF.

The chain joins TRBV2 to TRBJ1-5; TRBD1 matches at 12 bases. Looked up from germline, CDR1 is SNHLY and CDR2 is FYNNEI. CDR3 size: 18 residues. V was clipped by 6 bases and J by 0 bases; unmatched bases: 9. The CDR3 bases are TGTGCCAGCAGGACCGGGACAGGGGGCGCGGGTAGCAATCAGCCCCAGCATTTT. It is translated as CASRTGTGGAGSNQPQHF.

V and J are TRBV2 and TRBJ1-5, with D possibly TRBD1 on 6 matching bases. Trimming took 5 bases from V and 6 from J, leaving 8 bases between them. In germline, CDR1 is SNHLY, CDR2 FYNNEI. The CDR3 spans 12 residues. DNA for the CDR3: TGTGCCAGCAGTCCAGGGGTTCAGCCCCAGCATTTT. It translates to CASSPGVQPQHF.

The chain carries TRBV7-2 and TRBJ2-3, with D maybe TRBD1 (6 bases). Per the germline V gene, CDR1 is SGHTA and CDR2 is FQGNSA. This CDR3 spans 13 amino acids. V dropped 5 bases and J dropped 4 bases, with 10 bases sitting between them. The CDR3 coding sequence is TGTGCCAGCAGCCTTAACAGGGCAGATACGCAGTATTTT. Translating gives CASSLNRADTQYF.

This chain connects TRBV9 to TRBJ2-5, with 7 bases identical to TRBD1. The V and J ends lost 3 bases and 2 bases, in that order; junction bases with no gene match: 7. The CDR3 length is 15 residues. From germline, CDR1 is SGDLS and CDR2 YYNGEE. CDR3 in DNA: TGTGCCAGCAGCGCTCAGGGACAGTATCAAGAGACCCAGTACTTC. Protein: CASSAQGQYQETQYF. The whole variable domain, filled in from reference TRBV9 and TRBJ2-5, reads DSGVTQTPKHLITATGQRVTLRCSPRSGDLSVYWYQQSLDQGLQFLIQYYNGEERAKGNILERFSAQQFPDLHSELNLSSLELGDSALYFCASSAQGQYQETQYFGPGTRLLVL.

The rearrangement links TRBV6-2 or TRBV6-3 to TRBJ1-5; a possible D gene is TRBD1 (5 bases). Deletions cut 1 base from V and 1 base from J, with 11 bases between. Germline loops: CDR1 MNHEY, CDR2 SVGEGT. This CDR3 comprises 16 residues. The CDR3 here is CASSYLRGASNQPQHF. CDR3 bases: TGTGCCAGCAGTTACTTACGTGGGGCAAGCAATCAGCCCCAGCATTTT.

The chain has TRBV9 and TRBJ2-5; D gene uncertain. The CDR3 consists of 14 residues. Deletions cut 0 bases from V and 5 bases from J, with 11 bases between. The germline V gene has CDR1 SGDLS and CDR2 YYNGEE. The CDR3 region is CASSVEHGSETQYF. The CDR3 DNA reads as TGTGCCAGCAGCGTAGAGCACGGCTCGGAGACCCAGTACTTC.

The chain joins TRBV11-2 to TRBJ2-5, with 8 bases fitting TRBD2. The germline CDR1 and CDR2 sequences are SGHAT and FQNNGV. The length of the CDR3 is 13 residues. Losses at the gene ends were 3 bases for V and 6 bases for J; bases not matched to a gene: 3. CDR3 region: CASSFSGEQTQYF. The CDR3 bases are TGTGCCAGCAGCTTTAGCGGGGAGCAGACCCAGTACTTC.

The rearrangement joins TRBV11-2 to TRBJ2-3; possible D gene TRBD1, 6 bases. This CDR3 spans 14 amino acids. Trimming stripped 0 bases from V and 2 bases from J, with 6 bases between. From germline, CDR1 is SGHAT and CDR2 FQNNGV. CDR3 nucleotides: TGTGCCAGCAGCTTAGAGGGGGCCACAGATACGCAGTATTTT. As protein: CASSLEGATDTQYF. Drawing the rest from reference TRBV11-2 and TRBJ2-3, the complete variable domain is EAGVAQSPRYKIIEKRQSVAFWCNPISGHATLYWYQQILGQGPKLLIQFQNNGVVDDSQLPKDRFSAERLKGVDSTLKIQPAKLEDSAVYLCASSLEGATDTQYFGPGTRLTVL.

The CDR3 DNA follows: TGTGCCAGCAGTACTCAGGGTCAAGAGACCCAGTACTTC. Its protein product is CASSTQGQETQYF. The genes are TRBV12-3 or TRBV12-4 and TRBJ2-5, with D maybe TRBD1 (5 bases). The CDR3 consists of 13 residues. V lost 5 bases, J lost 2 bases, and 9 bases lay in between.

This clone was counted a single time. The chain combines TRBV18 with TRBJ2-3; weak D call: TRBD1 (6 bases). Trimming pared 8 bases from V and 1 base from J, leaving 13 bases between. Germline CDR1 is KGHSH and CDR2 is LQKENI. The CDR3 has 14 residues. The CDR3 is CASGTGQRTDTQYF. The CDR3 coding sequence is TGTGCCAGCGGCACAGGGCAGCGCACAGATACGCAGTATTTT.

This clone was seen a single time. At one end the junction does not follow the germline gene, possibly because of a read error. This sample includes further DNA sequences coding for the same CDR3. V gene TRBV18 combines with J gene TRBJ2-5; D tentatively reads TRBD1 or TRBD2 (5 bases each). There are 13 residues in the CDR3. Germline lookup yields CDR1 KGHSH and CDR2 LQKENI. In DNA form, the CDR3 reads TGTGCTAGCTCACCAGGGTGGAGGGAGACCCAGTACTTC. Protein sequence: CASSPGWRETQYF.

The chain joins TRBV20-1 to TRBJ2-3; D is perhaps TRBD1 (5 bases). Germline V gene lookup returns CDR1 DFQATT and CDR2 SNEGSKA (reference sequence). The CDR3 is 14 residues long. Between the trimmed V and J ends, which lost 3 bases and 0 bases, there was a span of 10 bases. DNA for the CDR3: TGCAGTGCTAGTAGGGGCCAAAGCACAGATACGCAGTATTTT. Translation gives CSASRGQSTDTQYF.

The CDR3 is CASSEAGTGGAADTQYF. The CDR3 DNA follows: TGTGCCAGCAGTGAAGCTGGGACAGGGGGCGCGGCAGATACGCAGTATTTT. The chain employs TRBV2 and TRBJ2-3, with TRBD1 matching over 12 bases. Unmatched junction bases numbered 5, after V lost 0 bases and J lost 4 bases. The germline gives CDR1 SNHLY, CDR2 FYNNEI. This CDR3 spans 17 amino acids.

Regarding this clone: The sample has other DNA sequences that encode this CDR3 too. The CDR3 loop reads CASSLSGGAVTEAFF. The DNA of the CDR3 is TGTGCCAGCAGTTTATCGGGGGGGGCGGTCACTGAAGCTTTCTTT. The chain couples TRBV27 to TRBJ1-1, with a possible D match to TRBD1 (6 bases). V lost 0 bases and J 4 bases, leaving 12 bases between the germline ends. The CDR3 totals 15 residues. Germline CDR1 MNHEY, CDR2 SMNVEV (reference sequence).

V is TRBV20-1 and J is TRBJ1-6; D is undetermined. V was clipped by 3 bases and J by 0 bases, with 18 bases between them. The germline V gene encodes CDR1 DFQATT and CDR2 SNEGSKA (reference sequence). CDR3 size: 18 residues. CDR3 region: CSASTGRGLSSYNSPLHF. Written as DNA, the CDR3 is TGCAGTGCTAGTACTGGCAGAGGTTTAAGCTCCTATAATTCACCCCTCCACTTT.

This clone was observed once. The rearrangement links TRBV27 to TRBJ2-1; 11 nucleotides line up with TRBD2. This CDR3 is 17 amino acids long. After removal of 3 bases from V and 0 bases from J, the junction contained 4 bases not matched to a gene. CDR1 is MNHEY, CDR2 SMNVEV, per germline (reference sequence). CDR3 in amino acids: CASSFPSGGSSYNEQFF. CDR3 in DNA: TGTGCCAGCAGTTTCCCTAGCGGGGGGAGCTCCTACAATGAGCAGTTCTTC.

The chain combines TRBV4-3 with TRBJ2-7; D might be TRBD2 (6 bases). CDR1 LGHNA and CDR2 YSLEER come from the germline V gene. CDR3 length equals 14 residues. Trimming stripped 4 bases from V and 6 bases from J, with 16 bases between. Here the CDR3 DNA reads TGCGCCAGCAGCCCCTCGATCGGGGGAGGCGAGCAGTACTTC. It translates to CASSPSIGGGEQYF.

J is TRBJ1-1 and V is TRBV25-1; D is unresolved. CDR1 and CDR2 from the germline V gene are MGHDK and SYGVNS. V was pared by 3 bases and J by 0 bases, with 11 bases between. CDR3 length: 15 amino acids. CDR3 in amino acids: CASSDHRYMNTEAFF. For the CDR3, the DNA is TGTGCCAGCAGTGATCATAGGTATATGAACACTGAAGCTTTCTTT.

DNA for the CDR3: TGTGCCAGCAGATACGGTGGGGGTGGGGTCTCCGCCTACGAGCAGTACTTC. It codes for CASRYGGGGVSAYEQYF. V gene TRBV28 combines with J gene TRBJ2-7; the D gene could be TRBD1 or TRBD2 (5 bases each). This CDR3 region has 17 residues. Germline loops: CDR1 MDHEN, CDR2 SYDVKM. Between the trimmed V and J ends, which lost 6 bases and 2 bases, there was a span of 23 bases.

This clone was observed a few times. J is TRBJ2-6 and V is TRBV14, with D hard to call. Deletions cut 0 bases from V and 0 bases from J, with 6 bases between. CDR1 is SGHDN and CDR2 is FVKESK in the germline V gene. The CDR3 consists of 16 residues. As DNA, the CDR3 is TGTGCCAGCAGCCAAGACACCCGCTCTGGGGCCAACGTCCTGACTTTC. This gives the protein CASSQDTRSGANVLTF.

This clone was seen a single time. The V and J genes are TRBV14 and TRBJ2-1; 12 bases are shared with TRBD2. J was trimmed by 14 bases and V by 1 base; bases with no gene match: 6. The length of the CDR3 is 14 residues. From germline, CDR1 is SGHDN and CDR2 FVKESK. This chain's CDR3 is CASSQGLPSGGEFF. The DNA for the CDR3 is TGTGCCAGCAGCCAAGGGCTCCCTAGCGGGGGGGAGTTCTTC.

The rearrangement uses TRBV2 and TRBJ1-1; D ambiguous. This CDR3 region has 14 residues. Per the germline V gene, CDR1 is SNHLY and CDR2 is FYNNEI. V was cut by 4 bases and J by 3 bases, with 12 bases left in between. CDR3 in DNA: TGTGCCAGCAGTGGGGAAGGGCGGTACACTGAAGCTTTCTTT. This sequence encodes CASSGEGRYTEAFF.